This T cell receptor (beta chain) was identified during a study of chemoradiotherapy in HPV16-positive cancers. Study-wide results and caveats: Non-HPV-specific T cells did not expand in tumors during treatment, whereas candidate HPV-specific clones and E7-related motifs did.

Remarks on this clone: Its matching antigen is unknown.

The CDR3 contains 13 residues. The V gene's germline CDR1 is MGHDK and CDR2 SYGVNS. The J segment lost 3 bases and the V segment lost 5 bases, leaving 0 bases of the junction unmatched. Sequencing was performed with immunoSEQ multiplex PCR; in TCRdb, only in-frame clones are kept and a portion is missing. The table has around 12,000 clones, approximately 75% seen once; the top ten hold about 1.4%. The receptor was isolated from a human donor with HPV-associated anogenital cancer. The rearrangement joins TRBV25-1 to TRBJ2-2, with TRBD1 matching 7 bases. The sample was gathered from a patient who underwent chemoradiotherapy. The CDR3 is CASSTGDTGELFF. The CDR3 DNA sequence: TGTGCCAGCAGTACAGGGGACACCGGGGAGCTGTTTTTT.